This T cell receptor (beta chain) was recovered during a study of PD-L1 blockade in urothelial cancer. Study summary: Analyses used blood from 3 weeks (second dose) and 6 weeks after treatment start. T cells numbered a median of roughly 150,000 in the blood samples.

The CDR3 extends over 15 amino acids. Germline loops: CDR1 SNHLY, CDR2 FYNNEI. The V end lost 3 bases, the J end lost 2 bases, and 10 bases lay between the germline ends. TCRdb keeps only in-frame clones here, not all; method: immunoSEQ multiplex PCR. The table shows 70,000 or so clones, with under 90% occurring only once. Indicated time point: pretreatment peripheral blood. The sample was PBMCs, taken around atezolizumab (anti-PD-L1) treatment. The chain has TRBV2 and TRBJ2-2; D unclear. This sequence originates from a man between 65 and 85 years old with urothelial cancer. The CDR3 region is CASSERQPNTGELFF. In nucleotides, the CDR3 is TGTGCCAGCAGTGAGCGGCAACCAAACACCGGGGAGCTGTTTTTT. Variable domain in full (rest from reference TRBV2 and TRBJ2-2): EPEVTQTPSHQVTQMGQEVILRCVPISNHLYFYWYRQILGQKVEFLVSFYNNEISEKSEIFDDQFSVERPDGSNFTLKIRSTKLEDSAMYFCASSERQPNTGELFFGEGSRLTVL.